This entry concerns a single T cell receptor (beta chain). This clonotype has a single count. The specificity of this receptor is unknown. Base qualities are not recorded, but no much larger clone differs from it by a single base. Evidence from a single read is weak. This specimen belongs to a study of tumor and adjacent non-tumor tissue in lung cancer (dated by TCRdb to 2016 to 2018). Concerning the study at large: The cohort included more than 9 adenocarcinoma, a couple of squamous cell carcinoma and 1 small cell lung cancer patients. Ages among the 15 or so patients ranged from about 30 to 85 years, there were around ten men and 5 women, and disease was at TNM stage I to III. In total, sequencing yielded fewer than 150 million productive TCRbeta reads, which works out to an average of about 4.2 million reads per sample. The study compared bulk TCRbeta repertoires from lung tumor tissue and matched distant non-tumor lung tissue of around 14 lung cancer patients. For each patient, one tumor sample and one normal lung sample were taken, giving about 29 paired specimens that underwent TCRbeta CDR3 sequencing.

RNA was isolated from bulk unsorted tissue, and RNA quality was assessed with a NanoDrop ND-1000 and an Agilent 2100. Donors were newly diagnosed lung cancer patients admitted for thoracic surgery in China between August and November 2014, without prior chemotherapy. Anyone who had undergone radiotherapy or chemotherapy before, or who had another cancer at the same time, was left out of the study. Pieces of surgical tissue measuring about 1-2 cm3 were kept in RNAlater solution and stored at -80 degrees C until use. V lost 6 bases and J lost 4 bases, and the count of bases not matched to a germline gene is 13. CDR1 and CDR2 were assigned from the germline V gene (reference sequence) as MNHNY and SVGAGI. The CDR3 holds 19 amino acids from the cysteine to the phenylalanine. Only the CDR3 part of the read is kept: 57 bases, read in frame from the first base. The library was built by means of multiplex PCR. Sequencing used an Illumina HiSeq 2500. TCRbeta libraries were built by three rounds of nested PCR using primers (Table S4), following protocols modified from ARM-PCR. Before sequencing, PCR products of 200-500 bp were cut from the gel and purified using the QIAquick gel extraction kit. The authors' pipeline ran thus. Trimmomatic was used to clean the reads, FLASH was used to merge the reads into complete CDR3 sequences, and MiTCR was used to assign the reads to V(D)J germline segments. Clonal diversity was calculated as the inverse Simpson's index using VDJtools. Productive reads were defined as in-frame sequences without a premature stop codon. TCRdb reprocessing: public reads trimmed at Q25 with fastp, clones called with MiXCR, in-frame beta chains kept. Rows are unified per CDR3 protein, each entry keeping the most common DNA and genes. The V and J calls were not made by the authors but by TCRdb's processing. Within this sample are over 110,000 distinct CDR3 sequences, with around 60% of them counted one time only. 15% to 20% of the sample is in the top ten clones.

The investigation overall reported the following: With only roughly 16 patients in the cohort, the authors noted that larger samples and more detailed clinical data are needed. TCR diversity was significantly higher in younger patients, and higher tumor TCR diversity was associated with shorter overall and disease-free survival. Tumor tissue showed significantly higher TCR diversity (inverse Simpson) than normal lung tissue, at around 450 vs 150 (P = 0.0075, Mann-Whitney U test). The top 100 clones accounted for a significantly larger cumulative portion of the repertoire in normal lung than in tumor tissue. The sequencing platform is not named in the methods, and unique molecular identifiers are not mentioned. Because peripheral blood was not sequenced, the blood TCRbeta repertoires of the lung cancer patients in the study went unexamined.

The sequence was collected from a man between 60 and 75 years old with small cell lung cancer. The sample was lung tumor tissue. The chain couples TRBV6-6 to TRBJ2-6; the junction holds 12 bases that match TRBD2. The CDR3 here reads CASRTRNRLAGAGANVLTF. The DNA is TGTGCCAGCAGGACCCGAAATAGACTAGCGGGAGCCGGGGCCAACGTCCTGACTTTC.